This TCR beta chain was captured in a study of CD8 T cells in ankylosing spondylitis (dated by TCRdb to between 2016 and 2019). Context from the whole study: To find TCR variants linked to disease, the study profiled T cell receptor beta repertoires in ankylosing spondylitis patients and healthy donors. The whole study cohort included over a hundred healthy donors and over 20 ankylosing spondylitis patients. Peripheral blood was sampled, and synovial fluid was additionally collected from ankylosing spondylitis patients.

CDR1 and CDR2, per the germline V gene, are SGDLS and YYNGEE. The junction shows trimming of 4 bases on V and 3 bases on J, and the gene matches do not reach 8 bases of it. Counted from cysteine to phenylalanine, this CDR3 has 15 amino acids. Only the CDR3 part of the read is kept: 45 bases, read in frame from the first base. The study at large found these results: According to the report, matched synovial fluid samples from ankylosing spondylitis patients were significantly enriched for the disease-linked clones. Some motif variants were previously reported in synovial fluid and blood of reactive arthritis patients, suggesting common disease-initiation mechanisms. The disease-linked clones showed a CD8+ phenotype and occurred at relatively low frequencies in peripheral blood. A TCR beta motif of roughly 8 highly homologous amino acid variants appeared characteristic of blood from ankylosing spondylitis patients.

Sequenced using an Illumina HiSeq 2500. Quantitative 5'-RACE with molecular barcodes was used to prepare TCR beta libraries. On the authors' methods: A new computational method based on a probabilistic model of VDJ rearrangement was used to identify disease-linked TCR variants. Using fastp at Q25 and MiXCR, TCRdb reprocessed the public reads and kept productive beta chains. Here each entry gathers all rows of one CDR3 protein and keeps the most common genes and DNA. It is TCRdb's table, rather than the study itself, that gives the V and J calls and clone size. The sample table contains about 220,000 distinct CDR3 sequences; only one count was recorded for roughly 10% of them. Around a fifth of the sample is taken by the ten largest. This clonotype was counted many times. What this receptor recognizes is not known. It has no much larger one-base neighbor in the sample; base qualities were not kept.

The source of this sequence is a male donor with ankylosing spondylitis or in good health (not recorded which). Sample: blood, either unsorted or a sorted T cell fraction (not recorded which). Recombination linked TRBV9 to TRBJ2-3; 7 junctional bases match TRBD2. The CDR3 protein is CASSSRAAGTDTQYF. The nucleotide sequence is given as TGTGCCAGCAGCAGTCGCGCAGCGGGGACAGATACGCAGTATTTT.